This T cell receptor (beta chain) was found in a study of T cells after posttransplantation cyclophosphamide. Study-wide points: After PTCy, TRB diversity resembled that of CNI/methotrexate controls. TRB overlap between skin or GI tissue T cells and blood was limited. Later blood repertoires were often dominated by clones from the donor CD8+ memory compartment.

Cyclophosphamide on days +3 and +4 followed busulfan-fludarabine conditioning and a marrow graft. Produced via immunoSEQ multiplex PCR; TCRdb's table is partial and in-frame only. The sample lists tens of thousands of clones, about 90% occurring once. The CDR3 loop spans 13 amino acids. Germline CDR1 reads GTSNPN; CDR2 reads SVGIG (reference sequence). Trimming took off 2 bases at V and 6 bases at J, with 10 bases between the two ends. This clone was seen once. Its antigen is unknown. This clonotype originated in a male patient aged 60 to 75 who received an allogeneic stem cell transplant from a related donor and was CMV-positive. Some T cells may be the graft donor's. The source material was PBMCs, sampled around 67 days after allogeneic stem cell transplant with posttransplant cyclophosphamide. The chain links TRBV30 to TRBJ1-4, with D unclear. This CDR3 is CAWSTGSYEKLFF. The CDR3 DNA reads TGTGCCTGGAGTACCGGGTCGTATGAAAAACTGTTTTTT.